The 5 T cell receptor beta chains below were found in one sample sequenced in a study of CD8+CD57+ T cells in acquired aplastic anemia. Previously, flow cytometry had revealed CD8+CD57+ cell expansion in the patients chosen for sequencing. TCR beta VDJ and CDR3 profiles were obtained from a genomic DNA template. One entry per CDR3 protein, called by TCRdb with MiXCR from the reads. The sample has 150,000 to 180,000 distinct CDR3 sequences, around half seen once. Material for sequencing was sorted CD4+, CD8+, or CD8+CD57+ T cells (not recorded which) from PBMCs. The receptors here all came from a human donor with aplastic anemia.

There are many counts of this clonotype. This chain's CDR3 is CASSLAPVRGGYNEQFF. CDR3 coding DNA: TGTGCCAGCAGCTTAGCGCCTGTGCGGGGGGGGTACAATGAGCAGTTCTTC. The rearrangement joins TRBV7-7 to TRBJ2-1; 9 bases are a match to TRBD2. Germline CDR1 reads SSHAT; CDR2 reads FNYEAQ (reference sequence). The CDR3 length is 17 residues. V trimming: 0 bases; J trimming: 4 bases; junction bases outside the gene matches: 7.

The V call is TRBV29-1, the J call TRBJ2-7; 9 bases map to TRBD1. The CDR3 runs to 16 residues. The V gene's germline CDR1 is SQVTM and CDR2 ANQGSEA. J gave up 5 bases and V 4 bases, and 15 bases lay outside the gene matches. The chain's CDR3 is CSVAADRDRASDEQYF. The CDR3 nucleotides are TGCAGCGTTGCGGCCGATAGGGACAGGGCGAGTGACGAGCAGTACTTC.

This clonotype appeared once. The rearrangement uses TRBV2 and TRBJ1-1; possible D gene TRBD1, 6 bases. The CDR3 has 14 amino acids. Germline V gene lookup returns CDR1 SNHLY and CDR2 FYNNEI. Deletions cut 4 bases from V and 1 base from J, with 10 bases between. DNA for the CDR3: TGTGCCAGCAGTGCACAGGGCTGGAACACTGAAGCTTTCTTT. Residues: CASSAQGWNTEAFF.

There are many counts of this clonotype. The V call is TRBV5-1, the J call TRBJ2-7, with 8 bases matching TRBD2. After removal of 3 bases from V and 4 bases from J, the junction contained 6 bases not matched to a gene. Per the germline V gene, CDR1 is SGHRS and CDR2 is YFSETQ. The CDR3 spans 14 residues. In nucleotides, the CDR3 is TGCGCCAGCAGCTATAGCGGGGAAAGGTACGAGCAGTACTTC. It specifies CASSYSGERYEQYF.

Many counts were recorded for this clonotype. This chain links TRBV20-1 with TRBJ1-2; 8 bases align to TRBD1. In germline, CDR1 is DFQATT, CDR2 SNEGSKA (reference sequence). The V and J ends lost 7 bases and 6 bases, in that order; junction bases with no gene match: 10. The CDR3 loop spans 13 amino acids. Here the CDR3 DNA reads TGCAGTGTTCACACGGACAGGGTCGATGGCTACACCTTC. Its protein product is CSVHTDRVDGYTF.